This TCR beta chain was profiled in a study of blood T cell repertoires in COVID-19. This CDR3 is built from 16 residues. Germline CDR1 LGHDT, CDR2 YNNKEL (reference sequence). A note on this clone: Relative to the germline gene, one junction end is altered; a read error may explain this.

The authors' processing: Counts of nucleated cells, estimated from reference gene primer amplification, were obtained. Sequencing was performed with immunoSEQ multiplex PCR; in TCRdb, only in-frame clones are kept and a portion is missing. V, J and clone size are those of that table, while D and trimming were read from the DNA. This table holds roughly 500,000 clones, over 75% found once. Cohort 3 recovery required two negative PCRs, clearance, or symptom resolution. Sequenced: PBMCs or T cells enriched from blood (not recorded which). The genes are TRBV3-1 (or the pseudogene TRBV3-2) and TRBJ2-1; 7 bases map to TRBD2. This receptor was identified in a middle-aged woman who had recovered from COVID-19. The CDR3 DNA sequence: TGTGCCAGCAGCCATACCGGGACTATGTCTATAGACGCCACACTCTTC. Its translation is CASSHTGTMSIDATLF.